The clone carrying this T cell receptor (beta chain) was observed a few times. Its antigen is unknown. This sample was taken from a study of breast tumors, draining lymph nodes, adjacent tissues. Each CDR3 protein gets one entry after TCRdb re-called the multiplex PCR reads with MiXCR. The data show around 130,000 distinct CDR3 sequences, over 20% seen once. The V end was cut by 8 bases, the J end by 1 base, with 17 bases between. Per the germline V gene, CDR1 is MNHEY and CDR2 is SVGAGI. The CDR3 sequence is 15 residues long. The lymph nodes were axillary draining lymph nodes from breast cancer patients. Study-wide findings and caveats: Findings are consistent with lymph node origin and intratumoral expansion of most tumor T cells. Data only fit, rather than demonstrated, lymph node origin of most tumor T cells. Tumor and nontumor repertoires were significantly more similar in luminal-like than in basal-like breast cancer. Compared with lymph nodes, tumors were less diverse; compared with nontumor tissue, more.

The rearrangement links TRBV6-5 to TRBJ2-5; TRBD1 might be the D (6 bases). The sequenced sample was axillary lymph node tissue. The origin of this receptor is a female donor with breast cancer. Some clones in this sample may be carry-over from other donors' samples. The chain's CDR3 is CASGNVGAPQETQYF. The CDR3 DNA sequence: TGTGCCAGCGGAAATGTGGGGGCGCCCCAAGAGACCCAGTACTTC.